What follows are 32 T cell receptor beta chains derived from one specimen sequenced in a study of shared clonotypes between healthy human individuals. CD45RO-negative CD8 cells positively selected for CCR7 made up the naive population, which excluded terminally differentiated effector memory CD45RA+ cells. TCRdb's copy holds only in-frame clones and misses some; the assay was immunoSEQ multiplex PCR. The data show about 2.2 million clones, 90% to 95% seen once. Material for sequencing was naive CD8+ T cells from PBMCs. The receptors stem from a man between 18 and 35 years old in good health. Some clones in this sample may be carry-over from other donors' samples.

The V and J genes are TRBV6-5 and TRBJ2-5; D is ambiguous. CDR1 and CDR2 (germline): MNHEY, SVGAGI. V was pared by 6 bases and J by 5 bases, with 13 bases between. There are 13 residues in the CDR3. CDR3 nucleotides: TGTGCCAGCAGCTACGACTTCCGGGAGACCCAGTACTTC. Translating it yields CASSYDFRETQYF.

The rearrangement uses TRBV4-1 and TRBJ1-4; 7 nucleotides agree with TRBD1. The CDR3 has 15 amino acids. V was pared by 3 bases and J by 2 bases, with 3 bases of the junction left unmatched. Germline assignment: CDR1 MGHRA and CDR2 YSYEKL. The CDR3 coding sequence is TGCGCCAGCAGCCACGGGACAGCCACTAATGAAAAACTGTTTTTT. This sequence encodes CASSHGTATNEKLFF.

This chain joins TRBV7-2 and TRBJ2-1; 8 nucleotides line up with TRBD1. From germline, CDR1 is SGHTA and CDR2 FQGNSA. CDR3 length: 19 residues. V lost 2 bases, J lost 3 bases, and 15 bases stayed unmatched. CDR3 amino acids: CASSLSSRARGLHYNEQFF. CDR3 nucleotides: TGTGCCAGCAGCTTATCATCAAGGGCCAGGGGGCTTCACTACAATGAGCAGTTCTTC.

The J gene is TRBJ2-4, the V gene TRBV25-1; D gene uncertain. CDR1 and CDR2 from the germline V gene are MGHDK and SYGVNS. V was trimmed by 1 base and J by 2 bases, leaving 15 bases between them. This CDR3 has 17 amino acids. The CDR3 DNA reads TGTGCCAGCAGTGAATCCTCGGTTCCCCGGACCAAAAACATTCAGTACTTC. As protein: CASSESSVPRTKNIQYF.

The rearrangement uses TRBV19 and TRBJ2-7; the match to TRBD2 covers 14 bases. The trim removed 6 bases at V and 5 bases at J, leaving 6 bases unmatched. From germline, CDR1 is LNHDA and CDR2 SQIVND (reference sequence). The CDR3 sequence is 15 residues long. This chain's CDR3 is CASSPGLAGANEQYF. CDR3 sequence (DNA): TGTGCCAGTAGCCCGGGACTAGCGGGAGCGAACGAGCAGTACTTC.

Concerning this clone itself: Other nucleotide sequences in the sample specify the same CDR3. CDR3: CASSVSGATNEKLFF. The CDR3 nucleotides are TGTGCCAGCAGCGTAAGCGGAGCAACTAATGAAAAACTGTTTTTT. This chain joins TRBV9 and TRBJ1-4; no reliable D call. The CDR3 spans 15 residues. The germline CDR1 and CDR2 sequences are SGDLS and YYNGEE. Trimming took off 1 base at V and 0 bases at J, with 7 bases between the two ends. The variable domain in full, completed from reference TRBV9 and TRBJ1-4, reads DSGVTQTPKHLITATGQRVTLRCSPRSGDLSVYWYQQSLDQGLQFLIQYYNGEERAKGNILERFSAQQFPDLHSELNLSSLELGDSALYFCASSVSGATNEKLFFGSGTQLSVL.

The V and J genes are TRBV23-1 and TRBJ1-1, with 8 bases matching TRBD1. TRBV23-1 is noted as an ORF with a role that remains uncertain. This CDR3 is 13 amino acids long. V shed 6 bases, J shed 6 bases, and the junction held 6 bases outside the gene matches. DNA of the CDR3: TGCGCCAGCAGCGACAGGGGTTTGGCTGAAGCTTTCTTT. Amino acids: CASSDRGLAEAFF.

This chain links TRBV6-6 with TRBJ2-3; 11 nucleotides match TRBD2. Germline CDR1 is MNHNY and CDR2 is SVGAGI (reference sequence). The CDR3 has 16 amino acids. The junction had 3 bases not matched to a gene; V was cut back by 4 bases and J by 0 bases. CDR3 nucleotide sequence: TGTGCCAGCAGTTTAGCGGGAGGGCCAAGCACAGATACGCAGTATTTT. Amino acids: CASSLAGGPSTDTQYF.

The genes are TRBV19 and TRBJ2-2; D ambiguous. The CDR3 is 16 amino acids. The V gene lost 1 base and the J gene lost 1 base, with 10 bases spanning the gap. The germline CDR1 and CDR2 sequences are LNHDA and SQIVND (reference sequence). As DNA, the CDR3 is TGTGCCAGTAGTATAGCCTGGCGGTTGAACACCGGGGAGCTGTTTTTT. It yields the protein CASSIAWRLNTGELFF.

About this clone: This sample includes further DNA sequences coding for the same CDR3. CDR3 protein: CASSLLGGANVLTF. The CDR3 nucleotides are TGTGCCAGCAGTTTACTCGGTGGGGCCAACGTCCTGACTTTC. This chain joins TRBV27 and TRBJ2-6, with no clear D. The V gene's germline CDR1 is MNHEY and CDR2 SMNVEV (reference sequence). The CDR3 consists of 14 residues. V was shortened by 2 bases and J by 3 bases, with 5 bases between the two germline ends.

In DNA form, the CDR3 reads TGTGCCAGCAGCTCCAGGGTGCTGCTCGGAAACACCATATATTTT. This codes for CASSSRVLLGNTIYF. The chain carries TRBV7-2 and TRBJ1-3; D might be TRBD1 (5 bases). The V gene's germline CDR1 is SGHTA and CDR2 FQGNSA. V lost 4 bases and J lost 4, with 14 bases in between. This CDR3 has 15 residues.

This chain joins TRBV4-3 and TRBJ2-7, with 7 bases lining up with TRBD1. Looked up from germline, CDR1 is LGHNA and CDR2 is YSLEER. This CDR3 is built from 16 residues. The ends lost 0 bases at V and 2 bases at J; junction bases unmatched: 7. The CDR3 bases are TGCGCCAGCAGCCAAGATCATCAGGGGGTCACCTACGAGCAGTACTTC. Translating it yields CASSQDHQGVTYEQYF.

This chain joins TRBV7-9 and TRBJ2-3; a weak D match, TRBD2 (6 bases). Germline V gene data show CDR1 as SEHNR and CDR2 as FQNEAQ (reference sequence). The CDR3 runs 17 residues. The V and J ends lost 5 bases and 3 bases respectively, with 21 bases between them. The CDR3 DNA reads as TGTGCCAGCAGCCCCCCGGGACTCCCCGGGGAGACAGATACGCAGTATTTT. Translation: CASSPPGLPGETDTQYF. Based on the CDR3 plus reference TRBV7-9 and TRBJ2-3, the full variable domain is DTGVSQNPRHKITKRGQNVTFRCDPISEHNRLYWYRQTLGQGPEFLTYFQNEAQLEKSRLLSDRFSAERPKGSFSTLEIQRTEQGDSAMYLCASSPPGLPGETDTQYFGPGTRLTVL.

As for this clone: The same CDR3 is also encoded by other DNA sequences in this sample. The gene calls are TRBV7-9 and TRBJ2-1, with TRBD2 matching 11 bases. Germline values: CDR1 SEHNR, CDR2 FQNEAQ (reference sequence). The CDR3 extends over 16 amino acids. The J segment lost 2 bases and the V segment lost 5 bases, leaving 5 bases of the junction unmatched. Here the CDR3 reads CASSPRSGRAYNEQFF. As DNA, the CDR3 is TGTGCCAGCAGCCCCCGTAGCGGGAGGGCCTACAATGAGCAGTTCTTC.

This sequence joins TRBV4-2 and TRBJ2-7; D gene ambiguous. Germline V CDR1 and CDR2: LGHNA, YNFKEQ. The length of the CDR3 is 12 residues. Trimming removed 6 bases at V and 6 bases at J, with 12 bases between. This CDR3 reads CASRVLVGEQYF. CDR3 in DNA: TGTGCCAGCAGGGTGCTAGTTGGCGAGCAGTACTTC.

J is TRBJ1-2 and V is TRBV7-9; no reliable D call. Germline V lookup: CDR1 SEHNR, CDR2 FQNEAQ (reference sequence). The germline V and J ends were trimmed by 1 base and 6 bases, with 9 bases remaining between them. The length of the CDR3 is 13 residues. In nucleotides, the CDR3 is TGTGCCAGCAGCTTAGTATATCCAGATGGCTACACCTTC. It specifies CASSLVYPDGYTF.

This chain links TRBV4-1 with TRBJ1-1; D uncertain. The germline V gene has CDR1 MGHRA and CDR2 YSYEKL. This CDR3 spans 16 amino acids. Deletions cut 4 bases from V and 0 bases from J, with 15 bases between. CDR3 in DNA: TGCGCCAGCAGCCCACGGGAGCCGATCATGAACACTGAAGCTTTCTTT. Protein: CASSPREPIMNTEAFF.

This clone was counted a few times. The V and J genes are TRBV30 and TRBJ1-1; the match to TRBD1 covers 7 bases. Per germline, CDR1 GTSNPN and CDR2 SVGIG (reference sequence). The CDR3 contains 14 residues. J lost 5 bases, V lost 5 bases, and 11 bases had no gene match. CDR3 sequence: CAWGRETGRTEAFF. The CDR3 region has the DNA TGTGCCTGGGGACGGGAGACAGGGCGAACTGAAGCTTTCTTT.

The chain uses TRBV4-1 and TRBJ2-1; 8 bases fit TRBD2. The germline CDR1 and CDR2 sequences are MGHRA and YSYEKL. The CDR3 spans 13 residues. The ends lost 4 bases at V and 9 bases at J; junction bases unmatched: 5. This CDR3 reads CASSPGLVAEQFF. The CDR3 DNA reads as TGCGCCAGCAGCCCGGGACTAGTTGCTGAGCAGTTCTTC.

The chain employs TRBV9 and TRBJ2-1, with D possibly TRBD2 on 6 matching bases. Germline V lookup: CDR1 SGDLS, CDR2 YYNGEE. The CDR3 runs to 16 residues. Trimming pared 0 bases from V and 6 bases from J, leaving 16 bases between. The CDR3 is CASSVDGGKVGNEQFF. The CDR3 region has the DNA TGTGCCAGCAGCGTAGACGGCGGGAAGGTCGGCAATGAGCAGTTCTTC.

The chain carries TRBV5-4 and TRBJ2-7; D tentatively fits TRBD1 or TRBD2 (5 bases each). This CDR3 has 15 residues. Germline-derived CDR1 and CDR2 are SGHNT and YYREEE (reference sequence). V shed 0 bases and J shed 6 bases, with 16 bases lying between them. The CDR3 region is CASSLVADGAPEQYF. DNA of the CDR3: TGTGCCAGCAGCTTGGTGGCAGACGGGGCGCCCGAGCAGTACTTC.

This clone was seen a handful of times. The chain couples TRBV21-1 to TRBJ1-2. TRBV21-1 is a pseudogene locus. The CDR3 extends over 15 amino acids. The CDR3 protein is CASSKAHWLNYGYTF. CDR3 DNA sequence: TGTGCCAGCAGCAAAGCGCACTGGCTGAACTATGGCTACACCTTC.

This rearrangement joins TRBV4-3 to TRBJ2-7, with 13 positions matching TRBD2. The CDR3 spans 16 residues. V lost 1 base to trimming and J lost 7 bases; unmatched junction nucleotides: 7. Per the germline V gene, CDR1 is LGHNA and CDR2 is YSLEER. CDR3 in DNA: TGCGCCAGCAGCCAAGGTACACTAGCGGGAGGGAAGGAGCAGTACTTC. It encodes CASSQGTLAGGKEQYF.

This clone showed up just once. The chain joins TRBV27 to TRBJ2-7; D call uncertain. The CDR3 has 14 amino acids. Germline V lookup: CDR1 MNHEY, CDR2 SMNVEV (reference sequence). Trimming took off 2 bases at V and 3 bases at J, with 11 bases between the two ends. For the CDR3, the DNA is TGTGCCAGCAGTTTACGGGTGACACACTACGAGCAGTACTTC. Translated, it gives CASSLRVTHYEQYF.

Details on this clone: The same CDR3 also results from other DNA sequences found in this sample. The chain combines TRBV7-9 with TRBJ2-7; unclear D gene. The CDR3 is 14 residues long. Trimming cost V 1 base and J 0 bases, with 7 bases left between them. Germline lookup yields CDR1 SEHNR and CDR2 FQNEAQ (reference sequence). The CDR3 DNA reads TGTGCCAGCAGCTTAGTGGGCCGCTCCTACGAGCAGTACTTC. Its translation is CASSLVGRSYEQYF.

The rearrangement uses TRBV5-6 and TRBJ2-1; the match to TRBD2 covers 11 bases. The length of the CDR3 is 15 residues. Losses at the gene ends were 5 bases for V and 4 bases for J; bases not matched to a gene: 5. Germline CDR1 reads SGHDT; CDR2 reads YYEEEE. The CDR3 here is CASRVGLAAYNEQFF. The CDR3 DNA is TGTGCCAGCAGGGTGGGACTAGCGGCTTACAATGAGCAGTTCTTC.

This chain joins TRBV2 and TRBJ2-1; a possible D gene is TRBD1 (6 bases). Trimming shortened V by 6 bases and J by 7 bases, and 10 bases separated the two germline ends. CDR3 length: 12 amino acids. Per germline, CDR1 SNHLY and CDR2 FYNNEI. This chain's CDR3 is CASRDRTNEQFF. The CDR3 region has the DNA TGTGCCAGCAGGGACAGAACAAATGAGCAGTTCTTC.

The rearrangement joins TRBV19 to TRBJ2-3, with D maybe TRBD2 (5 bases). Trimming cost V 6 bases and J 0 bases, with 10 bases left between them. The CDR3 is made up of 14 amino acids. Per germline, CDR1 LNHDA and CDR2 SQIVND (reference sequence). As DNA, the CDR3 is TGTGCCAGTAGATTGGCGGGCAGCACAGATACGCAGTATTTT. Residues: CASRLAGSTDTQYF.

This clone was seen just once. The chain combines TRBV4-1 with TRBJ2-7, with D unclear. The CDR3 sequence is 13 residues long. V shed 1 base and J shed 7 bases, with 11 bases lying between them. The germline V gene encodes CDR1 MGHRA and CDR2 YSYEKL. The CDR3 DNA follows: TGCGCCAGCAGCCAAGTTCCTTTGGGGGAGCAGTACTTC. Translated: CASSQVPLGEQYF.

This rearrangement joins TRBV5-6 to TRBJ1-4; a possible D gene is TRBD1 (5 bases). This CDR3 region has 13 residues. Trimming stripped 3 bases from V and 5 bases from J, with 8 bases between. The germline gives CDR1 SGHDT, CDR2 YYEEEE. In DNA form, the CDR3 reads TGTGCCAGCAGCTCACGGGGGAATGAAAAACTGTTTTTT. Encoded protein: CASSSRGNEKLFF.

The sample holds one count of this clone. The chain uses TRBV19 and TRBJ2-1; tentatively, D is TRBD2 (6 bases). V lost 6 bases and J lost 9, with 15 bases in between. From germline, CDR1 is LNHDA and CDR2 SQIVND (reference sequence). The CDR3 totals 13 residues. CDR3 region: CASRLSGDGEQFF. CDR3 bases: TGTGCCAGTAGACTTTCGGGAGACGGTGAGCAGTTCTTC.

The V and J genes are TRBV4-3 and TRBJ2-7, with TRBD1 matching 7 bases. J gave up 2 bases and V 1 base, and 8 bases lay outside the gene matches. Germline CDR1 LGHNA, CDR2 YSLEER. This CDR3 contains 16 residues. CDR3 DNA sequence: TGCGCCAGCAGCCAAGGAACCCGGGACAGTCCCTACGAGCAGTACTTC. Translation gives CASSQGTRDSPYEQYF.